The next 26 T cell receptor beta chains were all read from a single sample in a study of T-cell reconstitution after alpha-beta-depleted transplantation in children. The TCRbeta library was prepared with unique molecular identifiers. TCRdb re-called the PCR reads with MiXCR, one entry per CDR3 protein. The profile shows 400,000 to 450,000 distinct CDR3 sequences, approximately 41% of them singletons. This specimen was PBMCs, taken before TCRalphabeta/CD19-depleted stem cell transplant. These receptors originate from a girl aged 2 to 9 with aplastic anemia, due to receive a stem cell transplant.

The chain employs TRBV5-5 and TRBJ2-3; TRBD2 matches 11 bases. CDR3 length equals 16 residues. V shed 4 bases and J 2 bases; nucleotides not matched to a gene: 6. Germline V lookup: CDR1 SGHKS, CDR2 YYEKEE (reference sequence). CDR3 loop: CASSPRLAGPTDTQYF. The CDR3 DNA follows: TGTGCCAGCAGCCCTCGACTAGCGGGACCCACAGATACGCAGTATTTT.

This clonotype has only a few counts. The CDR3 DNA sequence: TGTGCCAGACAGGGGGCCGCAGATACGCAGTATTTT. It yields the protein CARQGAADTQYF. The J gene is TRBJ2-3, the V gene TRBV14, with 9 bases fitting TRBD1. CDR3 length: 12 amino acids. The germline CDR1 and CDR2 sequences are SGHDN and FVKESK. The V gene end was trimmed by 9 bases and the J gene end by 4 bases; junction bases not matched to a gene: 2.

V gene TRBV7-2 combines with J gene TRBJ2-5; D may be TRBD1 or TRBD2 (5 bases each). Germline V gene sequence: CDR1 SGHTA, CDR2 FQGNSA. V gave up 4 bases and J gave up 9 bases, with 12 bases separating them. The CDR3 length is 12 residues. Here the CDR3 DNA reads TGTGCCAGCAGCTGGGACGGTAGGGCCCAGTACTTC. It encodes CASSWDGRAQYF.

The chain employs TRBV9 and TRBJ1-2, with TRBD1 matching over 9 bases. CDR1 is SGDLS, CDR2 YYNGEE, per germline. V lost 5 bases, J lost 8 bases, and 16 bases stayed unmatched. This CDR3 comprises 16 residues. In nucleotides, the CDR3 is TGTGCCAGCAGAGGCCCGGGACAGGGCTTTGAGGGGGGCTACACCTTC. This encodes CASRGPGQGFEGGYTF.

The V gene is TRBV5-5, the J gene TRBJ2-5, with 8 bases identical to TRBD1. The CDR3 spans 15 residues. The V gene's germline CDR1 is SGHKS and CDR2 YYEKEE (reference sequence). Trimming at V came to 1 base and at J to 3 bases, leaving 5 bases not matched to a gene. CDR3 in amino acids: CASSLYGQGEETQYF. The CDR3 DNA sequence: TGTGCCAGCAGCTTGTATGGACAGGGTGAAGAGACCCAGTACTTC. The full variable domain, rest sourced from reference TRBV5-5 and TRBJ2-5, is DAGVTQSPTHLIKTRGQQVTLRCSPISGHKSVSWYQQVLGQGPQFIFQYYEKEERGRGNFPDRFSARQFPNYSSELNVNALLLGDSALYLCASSLYGQGEETQYFGPGTRLLVL.

This clonotype was seen a few times. This chain links TRBV4-2 with TRBJ2-1; TRBD2 matches 15 bases. CDR3 length: 20 residues. CDR1 and CDR2 (germline): LGHNA, YNFKEQ. V lost 2 bases to trimming and J lost 0 bases; unmatched junction nucleotides: 8. The CDR3 nucleotides are TGTGCCAGCAGCCAAATAGGGACTAGCGGGAGGTTCCCCTCCTACAATGAGCAGTTCTTC. Encoded protein: CASSQIGTSGRFPSYNEQFF.

The chain is built from TRBV12-3 or TRBV12-4 and TRBJ2-7, with no clear D. Trimming cost V 4 bases and J 3 bases, with 7 bases left between them. The CDR3 is 12 residues long. As DNA, the CDR3 is TGTGCCAGCAGTTCACTAAACTACGAGCAGTACTTC. Amino acid sequence: CASSSLNYEQYF.

The chain has TRBV10-3 and TRBJ1-2; D call uncertain. Between the trimmed V and J ends, which lost 6 bases and 0 bases, there was a span of 11 bases. From germline, CDR1 is ENHRY and CDR2 SYGVKD. The CDR3 sequence is 14 residues long. CDR3 residues: CAISVPGANYGYTF. The CDR3 nucleotides read TGTGCCATCAGCGTTCCGGGAGCTAACTATGGCTACACCTTC.

The chain links TRBV4-1 to TRBJ2-1, with D perhaps matching TRBD2 (5 bases). The CDR3 totals 17 residues. Germline values: CDR1 MGHRA, CDR2 YSYEKL. V gave up 1 base and J gave up 6 bases, with 19 bases separating them. The CDR3 region is CASSQVVQRVRSNEQFF. The CDR3 DNA sequence: TGCGCCAGCAGCCAAGTCGTCCAGAGGGTCAGGAGCAATGAGCAGTTCTTC.

This clonotype was recorded once. The rearrangement links TRBV28 to TRBJ1-1; D is unclear. The CDR3 consists of 12 residues. V was trimmed by 5 bases and J by 1 base, leaving 5 bases between them. Germline CDR1 reads MDHEN; CDR2 reads SYDVKM. The CDR3 DNA reads TGTGCCAGCAGTACCAAGAACACTGAAGCTTTCTTT. It codes for CASSTKNTEAFF.

There are a few counts of this clonotype. This CDR3 is CASKRGAKNIQYF. The CDR3 coding sequence is TGTGCCAGCAAGAGGGGCGCCAAAAACATTCAGTACTTC. The chain uses TRBV6-1 and TRBJ2-4; D may match TRBD1 or TRBD2 (5 bases each). The CDR3 sequence is 13 residues long. Trimming cost V 7 bases and J 1 base, with 8 bases left between them. Germline-derived CDR1 and CDR2 are MNHNS and SASEGT.

This sequence joins TRBV7-9 and TRBJ2-7; the D is unclear. This CDR3 region has 13 residues. Trimming took 5 bases from V and 3 from J, leaving 11 bases between them. Looked up from germline, CDR1 is SEHNR and CDR2 is FQNEAQ (reference sequence). The DNA for the CDR3 is TGTGCCAGCAGCCGCCCCCAGGACTACGAGCAGTACTTC. Its protein product is CASSRPQDYEQYF.

This rearrangement joins TRBV5-1 to TRBJ2-5, with D possibly being TRBD2 (5 bases). CDR3 length: 14 amino acids. Trimming removed 2 bases from V and 13 bases from J, with 21 bases in between. Germline V lookup: CDR1 SGHRS, CDR2 YFSETQ. The CDR3 DNA reads TGCGCCAGCAGCTTAGCGGCGCCTCTAGAGGTGACGTACTTC. It specifies CASSLAAPLEVTYF.

As concerns this clonotype: A much larger clone differs by one base, so this may be a read error. The chain joins TRBV12-3 or TRBV12-4 to TRBJ2-3; D gene uncertain. The CDR3 is 15 residues long. This chain's CDR3 is CASSPSSGSTDTQNF. The CDR3 nucleotides read TGTGCCAGCAGCCCTTCGAGTGGAAGCACAGATACGCAGAATTTT.

This clonotype was counted many times. The chain has TRBV4-3 and TRBJ1-3; D gene uncertain. CDR3 length equals 16 residues. The V gene's germline CDR1 is LGHNA and CDR2 YSLEER. V lost 0 bases, J lost 2 bases, and 11 bases lay in between. As DNA, the CDR3 is TGCGCCAGCAGCCAAGATCAGGTCTGGGCTGGAAACACCATATATTTT. It encodes CASSQDQVWAGNTIYF.

The rearrangement links TRBV6-1 to TRBJ2-7, with D possibly TRBD2 on 5 matching bases. Trimming pared 4 bases from V and 3 bases from J, leaving 19 bases between. Germline CDR1 reads MNHNS; CDR2 reads SASEGT. This CDR3 is 16 amino acids long. The CDR3 DNA reads TGTGCCAGCAGTGGACCTAGTAGTCAAGGAGGCTACGAGCAGTACTTC. As protein: CASSGPSSQGGYEQYF.

In its sample, this clonotype is medium-sized (0.01 to 0.1%). The rearrangement links TRBV15 to TRBJ2-6; D possibly matches TRBD1 or TRBD2 (5 bases each). V lost 4 bases to trimming and J lost 0 bases, with 7 bases between them. Looked up from germline, CDR1 is LNHNV and CDR2 is YYDKDF (reference sequence). The CDR3 runs 15 residues. CDR3 DNA sequence: TGTGCCACCAGCACAGGGACCTCTGGGGCCAACGTCCTGACTTTC. Residues: CATSTGTSGANVLTF.

Ten or more counts support this clonotype. This rearrangement joins TRBV5-1 to TRBJ2-7; a possible D gene is TRBD2 (6 bases). V lost 1 base and J lost 6, with 11 bases in between. The CDR3 is 13 residues long. Per germline, CDR1 SGHRS and CDR2 YFSETQ. This CDR3 reads CASSLSEEGEQYF. The CDR3 DNA follows: TGCGCCAGCAGCTTGAGCGAGGAGGGCGAGCAGTACTTC.

This rearrangement joins TRBV5-4 to TRBJ2-5; 8 nucleotides align to TRBD2. The germline CDR1 and CDR2 sequences are SGHNT and YYREEE (reference sequence). Trimming removed 0 bases from V and 9 bases from J; junction bases left unmatched: 13. The CDR3 has 16 residues. This chain's CDR3 is CASSLAAGTRGGAQYF. CDR3 coding DNA: TGTGCCAGCAGCTTGGCCGCCGGGACTAGAGGCGGGGCCCAGTACTTC. The variable domain in full, with the rest retrieved from reference TRBV5-4 and TRBJ2-5, is ETGVTQSPTHLIKTRGQQVTLRCSSQSGHNTVSWYQQALGQGPQFIFQYYREEENGRGNFPPRFSGLQFPNYSSELNVNALELDDSALYLCASSLAAGTRGGAQYFGPGTRLLVL.

This clonotype was counted many times. This chain joins TRBV7-8 and TRBJ2-5; D unresolved. CDR1 and CDR2 (germline): SGHVS, FQNEAQ. Trimming removed 1 base from V and 5 bases from J, with 8 bases in between. CDR3 length: 13 residues. CDR3: CASSLGGWETQYF. In nucleotides, the CDR3 is TGTGCCAGCAGCTTAGGAGGATGGGAGACCCAGTACTTC.

This clonotype showed up just a few times. The chain recombines TRBV29-1 with TRBJ2-1; 10 bases are a match to TRBD1. The germline V gene encodes CDR1 SQVTM and CDR2 ANQGSEA. V lost 6 bases and J lost 3; bases outside the gene matches: 2. This CDR3 has 13 amino acids. Here the CDR3 reads CSVRDRGYNEQFF. The CDR3 DNA is TGCAGCGTCCGGGACAGGGGCTACAATGAGCAGTTCTTC.

The CDR3 nucleotides are TGCAGTGCTGAGACTAGTTCCTATAGCACAGATACGCAGTATTTT. It translates to CSAETSSYSTDTQYF. The V gene is TRBV20-1, the J gene TRBJ2-3, with TRBD2 as a possible D gene (6 bases). V dropped 5 bases and J dropped 0 bases, with 15 bases sitting between them. The CDR3 runs to 15 residues. The germline V gene encodes CDR1 DFQATT and CDR2 SNEGSKA (reference sequence).

The chain employs TRBV7-9 and TRBJ2-2; D ambiguous. In germline, CDR1 is SEHNR, CDR2 FQNEAQ (reference sequence). The ends were cut back, 7 bases at V and 4 bases at J, with 19 bases in the middle. This CDR3 has 16 residues. For the CDR3, the DNA is TGTGCCAGCATCCACGACGGCTTGCGCGGCACCGGGGAGCTGTTTTTT. As protein: CASIHDGLRGTGELFF.

This chain links TRBV20-1 with TRBJ2-7, with 11 positions matching TRBD2. The ends lost 6 bases at V and 4 bases at J; junction bases unmatched: 14. Germline V gene data show CDR1 as DFQATT and CDR2 as SNEGSKA (reference sequence). The CDR3 contains 16 residues. The CDR3 nucleotides read TGCAGTGCCCGGGGGACTAGCGGTCGTCTTAGTTACGAGCAGTACTTC. This sequence encodes CSARGTSGRLSYEQYF.

The chain couples TRBV6-4 to TRBJ2-3; 7 bases align to TRBD2. This CDR3 contains 16 residues. CDR1 and CDR2 (germline): MRHNA, SNTAGT. Trimming cost V 5 bases and J 4 bases; bases outside gene matches: 12. The CDR3: CASSLGGPGRADTQYF. In nucleotides, the CDR3 is TGTGCCAGCAGTCTCGGAGGGCCAGGGAGGGCAGATACGCAGTATTTT.

CDR3 coding DNA: TGTGCCATTGGACAGTATAGCAATCAGCCCCAGCATTTT. Translation: CAIGQYSNQPQHF. The genes are TRBV6-1 and TRBJ1-5, with D possibly TRBD1 on 6 matching bases. Between the trimmed V and J ends, which lost 10 bases and 0 bases, there was a span of 10 bases. The CDR3 totals 13 residues. In germline, CDR1 is MNHNS, CDR2 SASEGT.